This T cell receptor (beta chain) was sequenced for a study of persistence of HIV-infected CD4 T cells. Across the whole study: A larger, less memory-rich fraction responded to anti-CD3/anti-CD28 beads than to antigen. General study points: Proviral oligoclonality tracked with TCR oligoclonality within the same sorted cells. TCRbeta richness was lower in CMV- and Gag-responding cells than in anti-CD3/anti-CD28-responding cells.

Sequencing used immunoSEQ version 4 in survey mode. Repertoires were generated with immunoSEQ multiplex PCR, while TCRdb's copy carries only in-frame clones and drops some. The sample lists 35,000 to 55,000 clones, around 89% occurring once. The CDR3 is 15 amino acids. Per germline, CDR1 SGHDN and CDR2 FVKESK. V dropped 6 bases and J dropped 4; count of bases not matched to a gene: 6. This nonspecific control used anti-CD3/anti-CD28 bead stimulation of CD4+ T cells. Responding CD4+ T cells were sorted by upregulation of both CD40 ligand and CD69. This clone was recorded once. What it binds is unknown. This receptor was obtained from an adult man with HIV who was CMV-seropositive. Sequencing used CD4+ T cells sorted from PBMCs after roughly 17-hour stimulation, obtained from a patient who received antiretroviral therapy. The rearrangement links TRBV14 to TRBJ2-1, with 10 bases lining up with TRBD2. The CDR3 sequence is CASSLLAGAYNEQFF. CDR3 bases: TGTGCCAGCAGTCTCCTAGCGGGGGCTTACAATGAGCAGTTCTTC. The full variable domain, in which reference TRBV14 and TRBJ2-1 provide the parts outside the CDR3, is EAGVTQFPSHSVIEKGQTVTLRCDPISGHDNLYWYRRVMGKEIKFLLHFVKESKQDESGMPNNRFLAERTGGTYSTLKVQPAELEDSGVYFCASSLLAGAYNEQFFGPGTRLTVL.